The present TCR beta chain was sequenced within a study of blood T cell repertoires in COVID-19. Turning to the study itself: The United States, Italy and Spain were the sources of the acute and convalescent COVID-19 samples.

The CDR3 loop spans 16 amino acids. The ends lost 0 bases at V and 2 bases at J; junction bases unmatched: 7. CDR1 is GTSNPN and CDR2 is SVGIG in the germline V gene (reference sequence). Generated by immunoSEQ multiplex PCR, the TCRdb table keeps only in-frame clones and is missing some. The top ten clones hold approximately 40% of a sample with over 25,000 clones, under 90% of them seen once. This clonotype was sampled from a woman at least 80 years old with acute or convalescent COVID-19. This chain connects TRBV30 to TRBJ1-2, with TRBD1 identical over 9 bases. Material: peripheral blood. The CDR3 region has the DNA TGTGCCTGGAGTGTACATCTTGGGACAGGGAACTATGGCTACACCTTC. This codes for CAWSVHLGTGNYGYTF.